Listed here are 17 T cell receptor beta chains from one sample, sequenced in a study of blood T cell repertoires in COVID-19. Only in-frame clones appear in the TCRdb table, and some are missing; sequencing was by immunoSEQ multiplex PCR. The sample includes about 170,000 clones, more than 70% of them seen just once. Sequencing was done on a sample of peripheral blood. These TCRs come from a man aged 45-65 years who had recovered from COVID-19.

The rearrangement joins TRBV5-4 to TRBJ1-3; possibly TRBD1 for D (5 bases). This CDR3 has 17 residues. Germline CDR1 and CDR2: SGHNT and YYREEE (reference sequence). Trimming removed 2 bases at V and 2 bases at J, with 17 bases between. In DNA, the CDR3 is TGTGCCAGCAGCTTACGAGGGACTGCCAATACTGGAAACACCATATATTTT. This encodes CASSLRGTANTGNTIYF.

The chain links TRBV5-4 to TRBJ1-1, with D maybe TRBD1 (5 bases). Germline CDR1 SGHNT, CDR2 YYREEE (reference sequence). The germline V and J ends were trimmed by 6 bases and 3 bases, with 15 bases remaining between them. This CDR3 has 14 residues. The CDR3 here is CASTPRGGDTEAFF. The CDR3 nucleotides read TGTGCCAGCACCCCCCGGGGGGGAGACACTGAAGCTTTCTTT. The variable domain in full, completed from reference TRBV5-4 and TRBJ1-1, reads ETGVTQSPTHLIKTRGQQVTLRCSSQSGHNTVSWYQQALGQGPQFIFQYYREEENGRGNFPPRFSGLQFPNYSSELNVNALELDDSALYLCASTPRGGDTEAFFGQGTRLTVV.

The rearrangement uses TRBV11-3 and TRBJ2-1; 8 bases fit TRBD2. This CDR3 has 20 amino acids. V trimming: 2 bases; J trimming: 7 bases; junction bases outside the gene matches: 22. Germline V gene lookup returns CDR1 SGHNT and CDR2 YENEEA. The CDR3 nucleotides read TGTGCCAGCAGCTTACCCTGGACAGCTCCGGCGGCGGGAGGAGTAAATGAGCAGTTCTTC. Protein: CASSLPWTAPAAGGVNEQFF.

The gene calls are TRBV5-4 and TRBJ1-6, with 8 bases lining up with TRBD1. The J segment lost 7 bases and the V segment lost 4 bases, leaving 4 bases of the junction unmatched. Looked up from germline, CDR1 is SGHNT and CDR2 is YYREEE (reference sequence). CDR3 length: 14 residues. CDR3 sequence reads: CASSLDRVNSPLHF. In DNA, the CDR3 is TGTGCCAGCAGCCTGGACAGGGTAAATTCACCCCTCCACTTT.

The rearrangement links TRBV28 to TRBJ1-6; a possible D gene is TRBD1 (5 bases). CDR3 size: 13 residues. Trimming took off 5 bases at V and 10 bases at J, with 12 bases between the two ends. CDR1 is MDHEN, CDR2 SYDVKM, per germline. CDR3 region: CASSPDRSSPLHF. The CDR3 DNA sequence: TGTGCCAGCAGTCCTGACAGAAGCTCACCCCTCCACTTT.

CDR3 nucleotides: TGTGCCAGCAGTTACCCCGGTACTAGCGGTCACAATGAGCAGTTCTTC. It translates to CASSYPGTSGHNEQFF. The chain uses TRBV6-5 and TRBJ2-1; 8 positions match TRBD2. V lost 2 bases and J lost 5; bases outside the gene matches: 8. This CDR3 is built from 16 residues. Germline V gene lookup returns CDR1 MNHEY and CDR2 SVGAGI.

The V and J genes are TRBV7-2 and TRBJ2-3, with 9 bases identical to TRBD2. Trimming took 5 bases from V and 4 from J; bases not matched to a gene: 10. The CDR3 sequence is 16 residues long. CDR1 and CDR2 from the germline V gene are SGHTA and FQGNSA. The CDR3 reads CASSPVGTSRPDTQYF. The CDR3 DNA reads as TGTGCCAGCAGCCCCGTGGGGACTAGCAGACCAGATACGCAGTATTTT.

The CDR3 DNA reads as TGTGCCACCAGTGATGCCAAGGGGCCGGGGGAGCCCCAGCATTTT. Its protein product is CATSDAKGPGEPQHF. The V call is TRBV24-1, the J call TRBJ1-5, with D perhaps matching TRBD1 (5 bases). Trimming removed 3 bases from V and 8 bases from J, with 16 bases in between. The CDR3 loop spans 15 amino acids. CDR1 is KGHDR, CDR2 SFDVKD, per germline.

The chain employs TRBV5-6 and TRBJ2-7; possible D gene TRBD1, 6 bases. The germline V gene has CDR1 SGHDT and CDR2 YYEEEE. The CDR3 extends over 13 amino acids. Between the trimmed V and J ends, which lost 7 bases and 1 base, there was a span of 12 bases. DNA of the CDR3: TGTGCCAGCCTGCAGGGGCGATCCTACGAGCAGTACTTC. Its translation is CASLQGRSYEQYF. Looking up the rest from reference TRBV5-6 and TRBJ2-7 gives the full variable domain: DAGVTQSPTHLIKTRGQQVTLRCSPKSGHDTVSWYQQALGQGPQFIFQYYEEEERQRGNFPDRFSGHQFPNYSSELNVNALLLGDSALYLCASLQGRSYEQYFGPGTRLTVT.

CDR3 sequence (DNA): TGTGCCACCAGTGATTTATGGGGCATCGACCGCCGGGTCGAGCAGTACTTC. Translated: CATSDLWGIDRRVEQYF. This chain connects TRBV24-1 to TRBJ2-7, with D possibly matching TRBD1 (5 bases). Germline loops: CDR1 KGHDR, CDR2 SFDVKD. V lost 1 base, J lost 6 bases, and 21 bases lay in between. The CDR3 has 17 amino acids.

The chain joins TRBV7-3 to TRBJ1-1, with unresolved D. The CDR3 is 13 amino acids. V was clipped by 4 bases and J by 1 base, with 7 bases between them. Germline V gene data show CDR1 as SGHTA and CDR2 as FQGTGA. The CDR3 sequence is CASSSAGNTEAFF. CDR3 DNA sequence: TGTGCCAGCAGCTCGGCAGGGAACACTGAAGCTTTCTTT.

This chain links TRBV29-1 with TRBJ2-1, with 10 bases lining up with TRBD2. CDR3 length: 14 amino acids. V dropped 3 bases and J dropped 8; count of bases not matched to a gene: 7. Per germline, CDR1 SQVTM and CDR2 ANQGSEA. CDR3 loop: CSVDTGLASYEQFF. For the CDR3, the DNA is TGCAGCGTTGACACGGGACTAGCGTCGTATGAGCAGTTCTTC.

The CDR3 DNA is TGTGCCAGCAGCGTAGCTCAGCGGGGTACAGATACGCAGTATTTT. Amino acid sequence: CASSVAQRGTDTQYF. The chain recombines TRBV9 with TRBJ2-3; 7 nucleotides line up with TRBD2. The CDR3 is 15 residues long. Germline V gene data show CDR1 as SGDLS and CDR2 as YYNGEE. The ends lost 0 bases at V and 3 bases at J; junction bases unmatched: 4.

This sequence joins TRBV6-5 and TRBJ1-5; 10 positions agree with TRBD1. V gave up 4 bases and J gave up 6 bases; unmatched junction bases: 6. The CDR3 loop spans 15 amino acids. The germline V gene has CDR1 MNHEY and CDR2 SVGAGI. The CDR3 region has the DNA TGTGCCAGCAGTTTCGGACAGGGGGATGTTCAGCCCCAGCATTTT. Translating it yields CASSFGQGDVQPQHF.

This chain uses TRBV5-1 with TRBJ2-3, with 12 bases lining up with TRBD2. The V segment lost 4 bases and the J segment 2 bases; nucleotides outside the gene matches: 5. CDR1 is SGHRS, CDR2 YFSETQ, per germline. The length of the CDR3 is 16 residues. The CDR3 sequence is CASSKTSGSSTDTQYF. CDR3 nucleotides: TGCGCCAGCAGCAAGACTAGCGGGAGCTCCACAGATACGCAGTATTTT.

The chain recombines TRBV5-1 with TRBJ2-7, with TRBD1 identical over 8 bases. The ends lost 5 bases at V and 3 bases at J; junction bases unmatched: 7. This CDR3 has 14 amino acids. Germline V gene data show CDR1 as SGHRS and CDR2 as YFSETQ. CDR3 nucleotides: TGCGCCAGCAGGACCGGACAGGGACTCTACGAGCAGTACTTC. Residues: CASRTGQGLYEQYF.

The V gene is TRBV7-9, the J gene TRBJ2-6, with D maybe TRBD1 (5 bases). The CDR3 covers 15 residues. Trimming stripped 6 bases from V and 4 bases from J, with 13 bases between. The germline V gene has CDR1 SEHNR and CDR2 FQNEAQ (reference sequence). The CDR3 coding sequence is TGTGCCAGCAGTCCCGGACAAGGAGGGGCCAACGTCCTGACTTTC. Translation gives CASSPGQGGANVLTF.